Each of the 18 T cell receptor beta chains below was sequenced from the same sample in a study of blood T cell repertoires in COVID-19. Only in-frame clones appear in the TCRdb table, and some are missing; sequencing was by immunoSEQ multiplex PCR. The sample holds approximately 74,000 clones, under 95% seen once. The specimen sequenced was peripheral blood. The receptors stem from a woman aged 55-69 years with active COVID-19.

The CDR3 loop reads CASSPTNQETQYF. For the CDR3, the DNA is TGTGCCAGTAGCCCGACTAACCAAGAGACCCAGTACTTC. The chain joins TRBV19 to TRBJ2-5, with D tentatively TRBD2 (5 bases). The CDR3 has 13 amino acids. The V and J ends lost 6 bases and 0 bases respectively, with 8 bases between them. The germline gives CDR1 LNHDA, CDR2 SQIVND (reference sequence). The full variable domain, in which reference TRBV19 and TRBJ2-5 provide the parts outside the CDR3, is DGGITQSPKYLFRKEGQNVTLSCEQNLNHDAMYWYRQDPGQGLRLIYYSQIVNDFQKGDIAEGYSVSREKKESFPLTVTSAQKNPTAFYLCASSPTNQETQYFGPGTRLLVL.

The chain uses TRBV5-1 and TRBJ1-1; 8 bases map to TRBD1. Germline V CDR1 and CDR2: SGHRS, YFSETQ. V dropped 4 bases and J dropped 5; count of bases not matched to a gene: 10. The CDR3 consists of 15 residues. The CDR3 here is CASSGSRGRRTEAFF. The CDR3 nucleotides are TGCGCCAGCAGCGGCTCCAGGGGGCGGAGGACTGAAGCTTTCTTT.

The V gene is TRBV5-1, the J gene TRBJ2-1, with no clear D. Trimming left V 7 bases short and J 6 bases short, with 11 bases between. Germline V gives CDR1 SGHRS, CDR2 YFSETQ. This CDR3 has 12 amino acids. CDR3 nucleotide sequence: TGCGCCAGCGAGGCATTAACCAATGAGCAGTTCTTC. Amino acids: CASEALTNEQFF.

The chain has TRBV21-1 and TRBJ1-3; the table's D call, TRBD1, has no DNA check behind it. TRBV21-1 has pseudogene status. This CDR3 contains 13 residues. CDR3 sequence reads: CARSTGTGNTIYF. The CDR3 DNA follows: TGTGCCAGGTCGACAGGGACTGGAAACACCATATATTTT.

This chain links TRBV19 with TRBJ2-3, with 7 bases that match TRBD1. With 7 bases clipped from V and 5 bases from J, the junction kept 15 bases outside the gene matches. Germline V gene data show CDR1 as LNHDA and CDR2 as SQIVND (reference sequence). The CDR3 spans 16 residues. The CDR3 DNA reads as TGTGCCAGTAAGGCTTTTGGGCGGGCAGGGGGAGATACGCAGTATTTT. This gives the protein CASKAFGRAGGDTQYF.

The chain uses TRBV29-1 and TRBJ2-7; 7 bases match TRBD1. The CDR3 totals 11 residues. The germline V gene has CDR1 SQVTM and CDR2 ANQGSEA. Trimming at V came to 6 bases and at J to 7 bases, leaving 6 bases not matched to a gene. CDR3 coding DNA: TGCAGCGTCCAGGGGGTCTGGGAGCAGTACTTC. Translation: CSVQGVWEQYF.

This chain uses TRBV4-1 with TRBJ2-2; weak D call: TRBD1 (6 bases). Trimming left V 1 base short and J 2 bases short, with 11 bases between. CDR1 and CDR2 from the germline V gene are MGHRA and YSYEKL. The CDR3 spans 16 residues. The CDR3 reads CASSQGTGLNTGELFF. In DNA form, the CDR3 reads TGCGCCAGCAGCCAAGGAACAGGGCTAAACACCGGGGAGCTGTTTTTT.

The chain combines TRBV18 with TRBJ2-1; TRBD2 aligns across 14 bases. Unmatched junction bases numbered 6, after V lost 5 bases and J lost 0 bases. The CDR3 consists of 18 residues. CDR1 is KGHSH, CDR2 LQKENI, per germline. The CDR3 loop reads CASSKGLAGANSYNEQFF. CDR3 bases: TGTGCCAGCTCAAAGGGACTAGCGGGAGCCAACTCCTACAATGAGCAGTTCTTC. The variable domain in full, completed from reference TRBV18 and TRBJ2-1, reads NAGVMQNPRHLVRRRGQEARLRCSPMKGHSHVYWYRQLPEEGLKFMVYLQKENIIDESGMPKERFSAEFPKEGPSILRIQQVVRGDSAAYFCASSKGLAGANSYNEQFFGPGTRLTVL.

This clone was detected only once. The chain joins TRBV6-5 to TRBJ2-5, with 10 bases matching TRBD1. Germline V gene lookup returns CDR1 MNHEY and CDR2 SVGAGI. V trimming: 6 bases; J trimming: 4 bases; junction bases outside the gene matches: 8. There are 15 residues in the CDR3. This CDR3 reads CASSPTGGGGETQYF. CDR3 nucleotide sequence: TGTGCCAGCAGCCCGACAGGGGGCGGCGGAGAGACCCAGTACTTC.

The J gene is TRBJ1-1, the V gene TRBV10-2; the match to TRBD1 covers 7 bases. In germline, CDR1 is WSHSY, CDR2 SAAADI. With V trimmed by 7 bases and J by 2 bases, 10 bases remained unmatched. This CDR3 has 15 residues. CDR3: CASTRPGQLNTEAFF. The CDR3, as DNA: TGCGCCAGCACCCGGCCGGGACAGCTTAACACTGAAGCTTTCTTT.

V and J are TRBV2 and TRBJ1-3, with 7 bases fitting TRBD1. Germline V gives CDR1 SNHLY, CDR2 FYNNEI. The CDR3 loop spans 16 amino acids. The V gene end was trimmed by 7 bases and the J gene end by 0 bases; junction bases not matched to a gene: 9. Written as DNA, the CDR3 is TGTGCCAGCACCAGGGACAGCACAAGCTCTGGAAACACCATATATTTT. This codes for CASTRDSTSSGNTIYF.

The count of this clone is one. The J gene is TRBJ2-1, the V gene TRBV12-3 or TRBV12-4; TRBD1 is a possible D gene (5 bases). V was cut by 6 bases and J by 4 bases, with 10 bases left in between. This CDR3 comprises 13 residues. This CDR3 reads CASRPDIYNEQFF. CDR3 coding DNA: TGTGCCAGCAGACCGGACATATACAATGAGCAGTTCTTC.

The rearrangement uses TRBV5-4 and TRBJ2-7; 8 nucleotides match TRBD2. This CDR3 is 16 amino acids long. Germline CDR1 is SGHNT and CDR2 is YYREEE (reference sequence). After removal of 4 bases from V and 0 bases from J, the junction contained 9 bases not matched to a gene. The CDR3 coding sequence is TGTGCCAGCAGCAGAATCCGGGAGGGCGACTCCTACGAGCAGTACTTC. Translated, it gives CASSRIREGDSYEQYF.

This chain uses TRBV4-1 with TRBJ2-2; 12 positions match TRBD2. The CDR3 has 19 residues. V gave up 3 bases and J gave up 4 bases; unmatched junction bases: 12. Per the germline V gene, CDR1 is MGHRA and CDR2 is YSYEKL. CDR3 DNA sequence: TGCGCCAGCAGCCAGGGGCGGACTAGCGGGACTTGGGGCACCGGGGAGCTGTTTTTT. This sequence encodes CASSQGRTSGTWGTGELFF.

The chain uses TRBV7-9 and TRBJ2-5, with D tentatively TRBD2 (6 bases). The CDR3 is 15 residues long. Germline V gene data show CDR1 as SEHNR and CDR2 as FQNEAQ (reference sequence). V was shortened by 7 bases and J by 4 bases, with 19 bases between the two germline ends. The CDR3 region is CASTIGGGGPETQYF. DNA of the CDR3: TGTGCCAGCACTATCGGAGGTGGAGGGCCAGAGACCCAGTACTTC. The variable domain in full, completed from reference TRBV7-9 and TRBJ2-5, reads DTGVSQNPRHKITKRGQNVTFRCDPISEHNRLYWYRQTLGQGPEFLTYFQNEAQLEKSRLLSDRFSAERPKGSFSTLEIQRTEQGDSAMYLCASTIGGGGPETQYFGPGTRLLVL.

This sequence joins TRBV19 and TRBJ1-4, with D possibly being TRBD1 (6 bases). Germline V gene data show CDR1 as LNHDA and CDR2 as SQIVND (reference sequence). The V end lost 3 bases, the J end lost 7 bases, and 15 bases lay between the germline ends. The CDR3 spans 15 residues. CDR3 coding DNA: TGTGCCAGTAGTATTGACGGGACGACAGGTGAAAAACTGTTTTTT. Encoded protein: CASSIDGTTGEKLFF.

In DNA form, the CDR3 reads TGTGCCTGGAGTGTACCAGGGATCAGCAGAGATGGCTACACCTTC. Translated, it gives CAWSVPGISRDGYTF. This chain connects TRBV30 to TRBJ1-2; a weak D match, TRBD1 (5 bases). Germline V gene lookup returns CDR1 GTSNPN and CDR2 SVGIG (reference sequence). Deletions cut 0 bases from V and 6 bases from J, with 17 bases between. The CDR3 is 15 residues long.

The chain carries TRBV2 and TRBJ1-4, with a possible D match to TRBD1 (5 bases). The CDR3 is made up of 11 amino acids. Germline V gene lookup returns CDR1 SNHLY and CDR2 FYNNEI. The germline V and J ends were trimmed by 8 bases and 8 bases, with 9 bases remaining between them. CDR3 nucleotides: TGTGCCAGCGTGGGGCAAGAAAAACTGTTTTTT. Protein product: CASVGQEKLFF.